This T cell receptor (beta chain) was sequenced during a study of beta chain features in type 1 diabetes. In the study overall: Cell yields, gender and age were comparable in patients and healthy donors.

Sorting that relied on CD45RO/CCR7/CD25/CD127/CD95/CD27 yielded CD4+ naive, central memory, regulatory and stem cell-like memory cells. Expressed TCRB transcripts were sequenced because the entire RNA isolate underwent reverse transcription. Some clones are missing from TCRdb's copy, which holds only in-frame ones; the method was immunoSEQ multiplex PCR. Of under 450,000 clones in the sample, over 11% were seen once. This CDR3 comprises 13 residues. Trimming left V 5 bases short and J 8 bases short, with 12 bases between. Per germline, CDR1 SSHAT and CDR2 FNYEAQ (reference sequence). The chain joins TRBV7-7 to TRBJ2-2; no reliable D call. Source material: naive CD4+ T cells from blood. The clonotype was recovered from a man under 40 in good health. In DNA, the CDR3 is TGTGCCAGCAGCCCTCACCGGATGGGGGAGCTGTTTTTT. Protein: CASSPHRMGELFF.